The 21 T cell receptor beta chains below come from one sample, sequenced in a study of blood T cells in healthy people across ages. Then a second PCR, running roughly 7 to 12 cycles, was carried out with a sample-barcoded 5' primer and a J-beta primer mix. TCRdb passed the 5' RACE reads through MiXCR, listing each CDR3 protein once. The data hold some 710,000 distinct CDR3 sequences, with about 47% observed a single time. The sequencing sample was made of blood. The receptors derive from an older man in good health.

This clonotype was picked up a small number of times. The V call is TRBV20-1, the J call TRBJ1-5; possibly TRBD1 for D (5 bases). V lost 4 bases, J lost 1 base, and 11 bases lay in between. This CDR3 region has 14 residues. Germline V lookup: CDR1 DFQATT, CDR2 SNEGSKA (reference sequence). The CDR3 DNA reads TGCAGTGCTACAGGGTCGGGCAGCAATCAGCCCCAGCATTTT. It codes for CSATGSGSNQPQHF.

This clonotype was recorded only once. The chain has TRBV15 and TRBJ2-4; D gene uncertain. The J call may not be correct, given that the DNA end is closer to TRBJ2-7. The CDR3 is 13 amino acids. Germline loops: CDR1 LNHNV, CDR2 YYDKDF (reference sequence). The CDR3 DNA reads TGTGCCACCAGCAGTTACCTCCGCAGCGAGCAGTACTTC. Residues: CATSSYLRSEQYF.

This clonotype was seen more than once but under ten times. V gene TRBV7-3 combines with J gene TRBJ2-3; 9 positions match TRBD1. Germline CDR1 SGHTA, CDR2 FQGTGA. There are 14 residues in the CDR3. Trimming at V came to 2 bases and at J to 6 bases, leaving 3 bases not matched to a gene. The CDR3 protein is CASSLGGQGDTQYF. CDR3 DNA: TGTGCCAGCAGCTTAGGGGGACAGGGTGATACGCAGTATTTT.

This clonotype was observed a handful of times. J is TRBJ2-7 and V is TRBV14; D is possibly TRBD1 (6 bases). Germline lookup yields CDR1 SGHDN and CDR2 FVKESK. This CDR3 region has 15 residues. V was cut by 4 bases and J by 0 bases, with 13 bases left in between. The CDR3 loop is CASSPLQGNSYEQYF. For the CDR3, the DNA is TGTGCCAGCAGCCCACTCCAGGGGAACTCCTACGAGCAGTACTTC.

This clonotype has just a few counts. This chain links TRBV7-3 with TRBJ2-1, with 8 bases identical to TRBD1. This CDR3 is 18 amino acids long. Trimming cost V 5 bases and J 0 bases; bases outside gene matches: 12. Germline values: CDR1 SGHTA, CDR2 FQGTGA. The CDR3, as DNA: TGTGCCAGCAGCCAGAGGGGTCAGGGGGCAGTCTCCTACAATGAGCAGTTCTTC. This gives the protein CASSQRGQGAVSYNEQFF.

V gene TRBV2 combines with J gene TRBJ2-5; D is possibly TRBD2 (6 bases). Matching the DNA end better, TRBJ2-7 makes the J call doubtful. Germline CDR1 reads SNHLY; CDR2 reads FYNNEI. The CDR3 runs 16 residues. The CDR3 coding sequence is TGTGCCAGCAGAACCCAATCTGCGGGATTGGCATACGAGCAGTACTTC. Translated: CASRTQSAGLAYEQYF.

The chain employs TRBV6-1 and TRBJ2-1, with D unresolved. The CDR3 length is 14 residues. With 0 bases removed from V and 4 bases from J, the gap between germline ends came to 7 bases. Per the germline V gene, CDR1 is MNHNS and CDR2 is SASEGT. CDR3 amino acids: CASSEASPYNEQFF. In nucleotides, the CDR3 is TGTGCCAGCAGTGAAGCGAGTCCTTACAATGAGCAGTTCTTC.

The chain uses TRBV21-1 and TRBJ2-3. TRBV21-1 is labeled a pseudogene. The CDR3 runs 16 residues. The CDR3 DNA is TGTGCCAGCAGCAAACTCGTAGACCCTAGCACAGATACGCAGTATTTT. Protein: CASSKLVDPSTDTQYF.

V usage is TRBV12-3 or TRBV12-4 and J usage is TRBJ2-4; tentative D call: TRBD1 (6 bases). The CDR3 totals 14 residues. V was shortened by 4 bases and J by 7 bases, with 14 bases between the two germline ends. The CDR3 loop is CASSSTGMGNIQYF. The CDR3 bases are TGTGCCAGCAGTTCCACAGGGATGGGTAACATTCAGTACTTC.

This clonotype showed up just a few times. The chain carries TRBV27 and TRBJ2-5, with TRBD1 matching over 10 bases. The length of the CDR3 is 14 residues. CDR1 and CDR2 (germline): MNHEY, SMNVEV (reference sequence). The J segment lost 5 bases and the V segment lost 5 bases, leaving 5 bases of the junction unmatched. This chain's CDR3 is CASSHGTGAETQYF. The CDR3 nucleotides are TGTGCCAGCAGTCACGGGACAGGGGCCGAGACCCAGTACTTC.

This clonotype was observed a single time. The genes are TRBV3-1 and TRBJ2-2; D call uncertain. The CDR3 runs to 14 residues. The germline V gene has CDR1 LGHDT and CDR2 YNNKEL (reference sequence). Deletions cut 1 base from V and 5 bases from J, with 8 bases between. CDR3 sequence reads: CASSQGVGTGELFF. In nucleotides, the CDR3 is TGTGCCAGCAGCCAAGGGGTGGGAACCGGGGAGCTGTTTTTT.

J is TRBJ1-2 and V is TRBV20-1; D may be TRBD1 (5 bases). The CDR3 consists of 14 residues. V was trimmed by 0 bases and J by 4 bases, leaving 12 bases between them. Germline-derived CDR1 and CDR2 are DFQATT and SNEGSKA (reference sequence). CDR3 nucleotides: TGCAGTGCTAGAGATGAAACAGGAGTCTATGGCTACACCTTC. This sequence encodes CSARDETGVYGYTF.

This clonotype showed up just a few times. V is TRBV20-1 and J is TRBJ2-1; D not resolved. The germline V gene encodes CDR1 DFQATT and CDR2 SNEGSKA (reference sequence). The ends were cut back, 1 base at V and 0 bases at J, with 10 bases in the middle. The CDR3 covers 15 residues. CDR3 region: CSARVVVLSYNEQFF. CDR3 nucleotides: TGCAGTGCTAGAGTAGTAGTACTCTCCTACAATGAGCAGTTCTTC.

The rearrangement links TRBV25-1 to TRBJ2-7; D could derive from TRBD1 or TRBD2 (6 bases each). The germline V and J ends were trimmed by 4 bases and 3 bases, with 19 bases remaining between them. Per germline, CDR1 MGHDK and CDR2 SYGVNS. The CDR3 has 16 amino acids. The CDR3: CASSGGRTAPFYEQYF. The CDR3 nucleotides are TGTGCCAGCAGTGGGGGGAGGACAGCCCCGTTCTACGAGCAGTACTTC.

The gene calls are TRBV10-3 and TRBJ2-7; a weak D match, TRBD1 (6 bases). V lost 6 bases and J lost 6, with 12 bases in between. Per germline, CDR1 ENHRY and CDR2 SYGVKD. This CDR3 is 12 amino acids long. This CDR3 is CAIRPEGGEQYF. CDR3 nucleotides: TGTGCCATCAGGCCCGAAGGGGGCGAGCAGTACTTC.

The chain carries TRBV7-3 and TRBJ2-7; TRBD2 might be the D (5 bases). Germline CDR1 and CDR2: SGHTA and FQGTGA. The CDR3 extends over 12 amino acids. V gave up 5 bases and J gave up 7 bases, with 12 bases separating them. CDR3 sequence: CASSQLGNEQYF. CDR3 bases: TGTGCCAGCAGCCAACTAGGCAATGAGCAGTACTTC.

V and J are TRBV11-2 and TRBJ2-5; D is perhaps TRBD1 (7 bases). Per germline, CDR1 SGHAT and CDR2 FQNNGV. V was pared by 5 bases and J by 0 bases, with 16 bases between. The CDR3 extends over 16 amino acids. The CDR3 is CASSIGAGGYQETQYF. CDR3 nucleotides: TGTGCCAGCAGCATCGGGGCAGGGGGGTACCAAGAGACCCAGTACTTC. Complete variable domain (other parts from reference TRBV11-2 and TRBJ2-5): EAGVAQSPRYKIIEKRQSVAFWCNPISGHATLYWYQQILGQGPKLLIQFQNNGVVDDSQLPKDRFSAERLKGVDSTLKIQPAKLEDSAVYLCASSIGAGGYQETQYFGPGTRLLVL.

This clonotype was seen a handful of times. The chain is built from TRBV14 and TRBJ1-4; 7 nucleotides line up with TRBD1. The germline gives CDR1 SGHDN, CDR2 FVKESK. The V and J ends lost 0 bases and 7 bases, in that order; junction bases with no gene match: 14. There are 18 residues in the CDR3. The CDR3 protein is CASSQDLPSQGGSEKLFF. Here the CDR3 DNA reads TGTGCCAGCAGCCAAGATCTTCCGTCGCAGGGGGGTAGTGAAAAACTGTTTTTT. The whole variable domain, remainder taken from reference TRBV14 and TRBJ1-4, is EAGVTQFPSHSVIEKGQTVTLRCDPISGHDNLYWYRRVMGKEIKFLLHFVKESKQDESGMPNNRFLAERTGGTYSTLKVQPAELEDSGVYFCASSQDLPSQGGSEKLFFGSGTQLSVL.

This clonotype was found a few times. This rearrangement joins TRBV7-8 to TRBJ2-6; the D is unclear. Trimming took off 1 base at V and 5 bases at J, with 6 bases between the two ends. This CDR3 has 14 amino acids. The V gene's germline CDR1 is SGHVS and CDR2 FQNEAQ. The CDR3 nucleotides are TGTGCCAGCAGCTTAGGCGTAAGGGCCAACGTCCTGACTTTC. Its protein product is CASSLGVRANVLTF.

V gene TRBV20-1 combines with J gene TRBJ2-7; the match to TRBD1 covers 10 bases. The CDR3 spans 17 residues. The J segment lost 6 bases and the V segment lost 6 bases, leaving 20 bases of the junction unmatched. Germline CDR1 is DFQATT and CDR2 is SNEGSKA (reference sequence). The CDR3 DNA follows: TGCAGTGCACCGCGAGTTTGGGGACAGGGGCATTCCAGCGAGCAGTACTTC. Translating it yields CSAPRVWGQGHSSEQYF.

Notes on this clonotype: A read error may explain this, as a much larger clone is one base away. J is TRBJ2-5 and V is TRBV7-2, with 11 bases aligning to TRBD2. From germline, CDR1 is SGHTA and CDR2 FQGNSA. This CDR3 is built from 17 residues. V shed 5 bases, J shed 0 bases, and the junction held 8 bases outside the gene matches. For the CDR3, the DNA is TGTGCCAGCAGCCGGGGACTAGCGGAAGGCTACCAAGAGACCCAGTACTTC. This codes for CASSRGLAEGYQETQYF.